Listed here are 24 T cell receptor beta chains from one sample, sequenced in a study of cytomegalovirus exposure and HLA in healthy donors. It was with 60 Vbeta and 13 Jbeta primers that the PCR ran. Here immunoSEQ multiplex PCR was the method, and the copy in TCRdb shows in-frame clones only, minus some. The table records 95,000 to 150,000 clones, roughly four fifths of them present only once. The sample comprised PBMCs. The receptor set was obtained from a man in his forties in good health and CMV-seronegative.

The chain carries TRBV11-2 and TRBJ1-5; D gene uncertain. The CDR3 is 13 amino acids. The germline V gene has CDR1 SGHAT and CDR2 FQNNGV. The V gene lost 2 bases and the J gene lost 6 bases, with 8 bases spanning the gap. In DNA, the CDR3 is TGTGCCAGCAGCTTACAGGTTTTTCAGCCCCAGCATTTT. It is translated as CASSLQVFQPQHF.

The CDR3: CASSLGLDSKSYGYTF. CDR3 DNA: TGTGCCAGCAGCTTGGGGCTGGACAGTAAGAGCTATGGCTACACCTTC. The chain employs TRBV7-8 and TRBJ1-2; tentative D call: TRBD1 (6 bases). Trimming took off 3 bases at V and 4 bases at J, with 18 bases between the two ends. The CDR3 covers 16 residues. CDR1 SGHVS and CDR2 FQNEAQ come from the germline V gene.

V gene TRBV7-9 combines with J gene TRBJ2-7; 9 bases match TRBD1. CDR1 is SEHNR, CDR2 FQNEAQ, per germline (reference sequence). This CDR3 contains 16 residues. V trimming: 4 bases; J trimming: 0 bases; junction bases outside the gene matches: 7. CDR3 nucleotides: TGTGCCAGCAGCTCGGGGACAGGGCAGATCTCCTACGAGCAGTACTTC. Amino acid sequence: CASSSGTGQISYEQYF.

The DNA of the CDR3 is TGTGCCAGCAGCCAGGCCCTAGCGGGGGCGCAGACCCAGTACTTC. This translates into CASSQALAGAQTQYF. V and J are TRBV14 and TRBJ2-5; TRBD2 aligns across 10 bases. The CDR3 sequence is 15 residues long. Germline CDR1 is SGHDN and CDR2 is FVKESK. With 3 bases clipped from V and 6 bases from J, the junction kept 7 bases outside the gene matches.

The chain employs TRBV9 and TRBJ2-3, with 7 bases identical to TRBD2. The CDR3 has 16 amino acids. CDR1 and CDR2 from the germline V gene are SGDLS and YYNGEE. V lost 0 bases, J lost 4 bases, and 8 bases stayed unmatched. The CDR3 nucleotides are TGTGCCAGCAGCGTAGGGGGCGGGAGAGGGGCAGATACGCAGTATTTT. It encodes CASSVGGGRGADTQYF.

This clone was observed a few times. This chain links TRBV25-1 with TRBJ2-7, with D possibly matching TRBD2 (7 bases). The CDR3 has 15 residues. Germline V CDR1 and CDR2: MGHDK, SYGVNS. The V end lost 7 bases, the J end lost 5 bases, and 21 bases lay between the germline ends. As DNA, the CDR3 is TGTGCCAGCACCCCGCGGGGAGGGGGAATCCACGAGCAGTACTTC. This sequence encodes CASTPRGGGIHEQYF.

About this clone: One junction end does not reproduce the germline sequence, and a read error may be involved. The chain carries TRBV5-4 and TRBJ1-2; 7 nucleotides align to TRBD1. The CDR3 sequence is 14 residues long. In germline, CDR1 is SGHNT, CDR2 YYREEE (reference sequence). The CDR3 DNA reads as TGTGCCAGCAGTCGGGACAGTTCTAACCATGGCTACACCTTC. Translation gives CASSRDSSNHGYTF.

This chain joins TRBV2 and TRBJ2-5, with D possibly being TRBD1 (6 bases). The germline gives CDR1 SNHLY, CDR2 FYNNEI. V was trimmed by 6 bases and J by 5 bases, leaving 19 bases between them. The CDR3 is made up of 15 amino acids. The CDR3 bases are TGTGCCAGCAGCCGAATGGACAGTTATATTGAGACCCAGTACTTC. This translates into CASSRMDSYIETQYF.

CDR3 bases: TGTGCCAGCAGTCTCCACAGGGAAATCCAGCCCCAGCATTTT. As protein: CASSLHREIQPQHF. The chain is built from TRBV27 and TRBJ1-5; perhaps TRBD1 as D (6 bases). CDR3 length equals 14 residues. Trimming cost V 5 bases and J 7 bases, with 15 bases left between them. Germline CDR1 MNHEY, CDR2 SMNVEV (reference sequence).

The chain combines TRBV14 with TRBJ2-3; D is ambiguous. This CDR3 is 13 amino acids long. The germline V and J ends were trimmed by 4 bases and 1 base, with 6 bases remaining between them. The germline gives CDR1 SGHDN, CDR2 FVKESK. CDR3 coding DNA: TGTGCCAGCAGCCCCGCGGGCACAGATACGCAGTATTTT. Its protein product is CASSPAGTDTQYF.

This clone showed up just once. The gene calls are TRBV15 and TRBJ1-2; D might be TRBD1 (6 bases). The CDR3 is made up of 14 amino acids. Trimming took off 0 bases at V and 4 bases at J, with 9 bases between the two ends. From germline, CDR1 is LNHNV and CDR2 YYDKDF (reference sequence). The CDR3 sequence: CATSRDRGSYGYTF. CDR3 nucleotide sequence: TGTGCCACCAGCAGAGACAGGGGCTCCTATGGCTACACCTTC.

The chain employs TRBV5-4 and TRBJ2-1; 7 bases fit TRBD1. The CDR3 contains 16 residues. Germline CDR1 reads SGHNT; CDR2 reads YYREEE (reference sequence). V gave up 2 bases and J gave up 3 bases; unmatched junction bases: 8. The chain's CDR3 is CASSFPRQGLYNEQFF. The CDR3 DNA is TGTGCCAGCAGCTTCCCGAGACAGGGCCTCTACAATGAGCAGTTCTTC.

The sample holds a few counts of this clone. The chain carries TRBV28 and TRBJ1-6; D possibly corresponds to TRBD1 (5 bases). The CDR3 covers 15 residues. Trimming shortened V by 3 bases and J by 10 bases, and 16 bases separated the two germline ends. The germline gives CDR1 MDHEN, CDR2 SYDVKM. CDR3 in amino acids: CASSFGQGSRSPLHF. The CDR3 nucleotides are TGTGCCAGCAGTTTTGGGCAGGGATCCCGGTCACCCCTCCACTTT.

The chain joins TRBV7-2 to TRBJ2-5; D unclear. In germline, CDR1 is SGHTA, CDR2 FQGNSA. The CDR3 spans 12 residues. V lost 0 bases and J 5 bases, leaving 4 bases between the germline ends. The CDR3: CASSLARETQYF. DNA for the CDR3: TGTGCCAGCAGCTTAGCGCGGGAGACCCAGTACTTC. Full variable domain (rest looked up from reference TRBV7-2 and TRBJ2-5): GAGVSQSPSNKVTEKGKDVELRCDPISGHTALYWYRQSLGQGLEFLIYFQGNSAPDKSGLPSDRFSAERTGGSVSTLTIQRTQQEDSAVYLCASSLARETQYFGPGTRLLVL.

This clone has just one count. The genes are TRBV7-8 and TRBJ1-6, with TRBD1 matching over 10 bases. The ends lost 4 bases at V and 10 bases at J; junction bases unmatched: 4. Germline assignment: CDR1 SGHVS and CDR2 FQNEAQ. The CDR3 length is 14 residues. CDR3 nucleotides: TGTGCCAGCAGCTCACGGGACAGGGGATCACCCCTCCACTTT. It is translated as CASSSRDRGSPLHF.

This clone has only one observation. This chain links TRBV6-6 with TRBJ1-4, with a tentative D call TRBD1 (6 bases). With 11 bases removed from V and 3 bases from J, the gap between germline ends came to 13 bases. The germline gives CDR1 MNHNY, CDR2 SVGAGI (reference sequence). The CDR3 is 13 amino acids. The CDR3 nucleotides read TGTGCCGCCCGACAGGCAGCTAATGAAAAACTGTTTTTT. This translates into CAARQAANEKLFF.

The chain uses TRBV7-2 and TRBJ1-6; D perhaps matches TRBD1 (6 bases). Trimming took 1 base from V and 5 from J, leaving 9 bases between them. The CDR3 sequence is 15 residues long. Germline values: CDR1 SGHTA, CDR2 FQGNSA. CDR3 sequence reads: CASSLGGHNNSPLHF. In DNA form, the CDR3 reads TGTGCCAGCAGCTTAGGGGGGCACAATAATTCACCCCTCCACTTT.

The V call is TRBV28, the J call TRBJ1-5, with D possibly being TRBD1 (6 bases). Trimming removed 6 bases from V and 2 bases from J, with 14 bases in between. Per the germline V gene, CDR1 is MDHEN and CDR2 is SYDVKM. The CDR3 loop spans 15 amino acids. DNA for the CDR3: TGTGCCAGCAGGACACAGGGAATAGGCAATCAGCCCCAGCATTTT. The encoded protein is CASRTQGIGNQPQHF.

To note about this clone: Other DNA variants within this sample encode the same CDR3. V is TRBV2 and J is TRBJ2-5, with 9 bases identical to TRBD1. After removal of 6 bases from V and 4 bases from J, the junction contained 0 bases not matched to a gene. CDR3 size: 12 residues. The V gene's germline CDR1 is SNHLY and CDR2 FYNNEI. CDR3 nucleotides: TGTGCCAGCAGGGACAGGGGAGAGACCCAGTACTTC. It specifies CASRDRGETQYF.

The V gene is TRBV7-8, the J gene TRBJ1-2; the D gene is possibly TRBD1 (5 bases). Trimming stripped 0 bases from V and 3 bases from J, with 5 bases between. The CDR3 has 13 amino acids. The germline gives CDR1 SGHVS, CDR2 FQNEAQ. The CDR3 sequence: CASSLAGDYGYTF. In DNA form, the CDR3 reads TGTGCCAGCAGCTTAGCAGGGGACTATGGCTACACCTTC. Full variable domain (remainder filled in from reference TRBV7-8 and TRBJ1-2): GAGVSQSPRYKVAKRGQDVALRCDPISGHVSLFWYQQALGQGPEFLTYFQNEAQLDKSGLPSDRFFAERPEGSVSTLKIQRTQQEDSAVYLCASSLAGDYGYTFGSGTRLTVV.

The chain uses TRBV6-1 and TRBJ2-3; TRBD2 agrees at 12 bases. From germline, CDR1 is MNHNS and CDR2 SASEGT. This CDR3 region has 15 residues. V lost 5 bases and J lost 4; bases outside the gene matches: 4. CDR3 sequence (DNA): TGTGCCAGCAGTCGAGGACTAGCGGGATCAGATACGCAGTATTTT. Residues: CASSRGLAGSDTQYF.

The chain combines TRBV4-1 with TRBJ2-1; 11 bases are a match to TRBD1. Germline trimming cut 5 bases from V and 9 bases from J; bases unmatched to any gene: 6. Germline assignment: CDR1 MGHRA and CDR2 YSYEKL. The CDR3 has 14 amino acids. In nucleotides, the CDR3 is TGCGCCAGCAGCTCAGGGACAGGGGGTGTTGAGCAGTTCTTC. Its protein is CASSSGTGGVEQFF.

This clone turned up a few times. CDR3 protein: CASSVDTGGTDTQYF. The CDR3 coding sequence is TGTGCCAGCAGCGTAGATACGGGGGGCACAGATACGCAGTATTTT. V usage is TRBV9 and J usage is TRBJ2-3; weak D call: TRBD2 (6 bases). The CDR3 extends over 15 amino acids. Germline V CDR1 and CDR2: SGDLS, YYNGEE. V lost 0 bases, J lost 1 base, and 9 bases lay in between.

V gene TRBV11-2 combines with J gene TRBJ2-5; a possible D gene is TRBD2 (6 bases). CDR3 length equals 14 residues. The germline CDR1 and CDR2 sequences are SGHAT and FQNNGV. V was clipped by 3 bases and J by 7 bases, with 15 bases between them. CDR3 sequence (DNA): TGTGCCAGCAGCTTCGGGGTTGTCGGGGGGACCCAGTACTTC. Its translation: CASSFGVVGGTQYF.